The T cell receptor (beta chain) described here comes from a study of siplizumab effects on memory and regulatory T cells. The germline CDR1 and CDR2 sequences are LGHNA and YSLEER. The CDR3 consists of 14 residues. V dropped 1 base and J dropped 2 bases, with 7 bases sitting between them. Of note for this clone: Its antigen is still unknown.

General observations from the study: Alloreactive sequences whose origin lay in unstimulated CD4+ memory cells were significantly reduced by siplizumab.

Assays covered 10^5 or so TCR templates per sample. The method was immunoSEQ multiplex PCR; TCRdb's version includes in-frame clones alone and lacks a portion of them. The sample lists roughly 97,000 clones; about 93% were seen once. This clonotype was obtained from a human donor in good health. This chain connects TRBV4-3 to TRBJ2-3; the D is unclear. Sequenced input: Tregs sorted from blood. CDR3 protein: CASSQARYTDTQYF. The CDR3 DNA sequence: TGCGCCAGCAGCCAAGCGCGGTACACAGATACGCAGTATTTT.